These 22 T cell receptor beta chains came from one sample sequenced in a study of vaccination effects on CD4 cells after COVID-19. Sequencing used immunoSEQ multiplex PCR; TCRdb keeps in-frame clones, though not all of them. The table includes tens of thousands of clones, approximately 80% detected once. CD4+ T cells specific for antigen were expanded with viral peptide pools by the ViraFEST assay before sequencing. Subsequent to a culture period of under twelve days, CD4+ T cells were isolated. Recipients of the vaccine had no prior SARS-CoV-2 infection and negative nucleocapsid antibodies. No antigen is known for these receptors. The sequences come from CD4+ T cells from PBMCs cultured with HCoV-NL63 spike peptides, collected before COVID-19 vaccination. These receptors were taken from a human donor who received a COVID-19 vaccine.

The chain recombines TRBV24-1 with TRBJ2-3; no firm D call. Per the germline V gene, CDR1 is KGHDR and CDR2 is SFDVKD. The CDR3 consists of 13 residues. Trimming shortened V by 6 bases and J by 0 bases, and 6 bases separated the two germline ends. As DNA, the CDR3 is TGTGCCACCAGTAGGGTCAGCACAGATACGCAGTATTTT. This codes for CATSRVSTDTQYF.

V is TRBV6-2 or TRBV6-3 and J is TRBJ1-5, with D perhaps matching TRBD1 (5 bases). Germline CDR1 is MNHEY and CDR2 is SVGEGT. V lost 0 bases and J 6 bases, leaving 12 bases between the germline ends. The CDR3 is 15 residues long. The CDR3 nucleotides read TGTGCCAGCAGTTACTCGACATCTGGGGGTCAGCCCCAGCATTTT. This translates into CASSYSTSGGQPQHF.

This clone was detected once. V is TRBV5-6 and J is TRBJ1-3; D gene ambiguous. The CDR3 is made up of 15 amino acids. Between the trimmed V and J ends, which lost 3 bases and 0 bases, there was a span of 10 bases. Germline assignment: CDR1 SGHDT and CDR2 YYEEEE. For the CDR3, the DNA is TGTGCCAGCAGCTACCGGGGTGGCTCTGGAAACACCATATATTTT. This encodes CASSYRGGSGNTIYF.

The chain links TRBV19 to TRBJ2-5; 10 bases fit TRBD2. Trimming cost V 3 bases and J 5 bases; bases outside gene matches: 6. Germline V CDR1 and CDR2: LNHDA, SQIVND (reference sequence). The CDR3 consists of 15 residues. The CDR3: CASSISSGGRETQYF. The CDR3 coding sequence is TGTGCCAGTAGTATCTCTAGCGGGGGCCGGGAGACCCAGTACTTC.

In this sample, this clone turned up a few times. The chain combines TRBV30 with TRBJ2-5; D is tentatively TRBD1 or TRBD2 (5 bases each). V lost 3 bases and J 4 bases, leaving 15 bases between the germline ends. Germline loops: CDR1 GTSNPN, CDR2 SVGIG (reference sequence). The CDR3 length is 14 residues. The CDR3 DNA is TGTGCCTGGAGCGGGGCCCTCGTGAGAGAGACCCAGTACTTC. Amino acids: CAWSGALVRETQYF.

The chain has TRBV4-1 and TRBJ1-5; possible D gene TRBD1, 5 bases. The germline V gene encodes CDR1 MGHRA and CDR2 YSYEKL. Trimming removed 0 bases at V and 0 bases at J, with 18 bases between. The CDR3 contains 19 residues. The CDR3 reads CASSQDRPGGEYSNQPQHF. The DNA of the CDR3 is TGCGCCAGCAGCCAAGATCGGCCCGGGGGGGAGTATAGCAATCAGCCCCAGCATTTT.

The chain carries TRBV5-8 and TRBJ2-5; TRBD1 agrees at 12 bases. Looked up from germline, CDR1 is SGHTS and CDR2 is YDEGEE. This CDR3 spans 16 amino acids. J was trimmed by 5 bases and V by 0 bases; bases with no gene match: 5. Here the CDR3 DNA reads TGTGCCAGCAGCTTGGGGGGACAGGGGGCGCGGGAGACCCAGTACTTC. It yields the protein CASSLGGQGARETQYF. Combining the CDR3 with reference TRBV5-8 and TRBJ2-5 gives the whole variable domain EAGVTQSPTHLIKTRGQQATLRCSPISGHTSVYWYQQALGLGLQFLLWYDEGEERNRGNFPPRFSGRQFPNYSSELNVNALELEDSALYLCASSLGGQGARETQYFGPGTRLLVL.

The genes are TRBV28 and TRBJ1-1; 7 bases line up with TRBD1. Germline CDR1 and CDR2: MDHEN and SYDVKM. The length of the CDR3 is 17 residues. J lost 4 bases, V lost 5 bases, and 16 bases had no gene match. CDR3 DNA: TGTGCCAGCAGTCCCCTACCGACAGGGTTAGTTGCCACTGAAGCTTTCTTT. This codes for CASSPLPTGLVATEAFF.

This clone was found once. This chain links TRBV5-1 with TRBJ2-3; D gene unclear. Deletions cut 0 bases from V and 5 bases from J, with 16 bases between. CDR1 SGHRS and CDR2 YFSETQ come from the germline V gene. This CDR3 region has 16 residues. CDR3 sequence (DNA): TGCGCCAGCAGCTTGGACCCCTCACAAACCGGAGATACGCAGTATTTT. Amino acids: CASSLDPSQTGDTQYF.

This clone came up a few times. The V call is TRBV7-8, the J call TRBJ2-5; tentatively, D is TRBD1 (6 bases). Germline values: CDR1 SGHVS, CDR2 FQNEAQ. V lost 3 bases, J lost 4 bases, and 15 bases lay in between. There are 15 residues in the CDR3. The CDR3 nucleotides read TGTGCCAGCAGCTTTCGGGGACATCTCGCAGAGACCCAGTACTTC. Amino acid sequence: CASSFRGHLAETQYF.

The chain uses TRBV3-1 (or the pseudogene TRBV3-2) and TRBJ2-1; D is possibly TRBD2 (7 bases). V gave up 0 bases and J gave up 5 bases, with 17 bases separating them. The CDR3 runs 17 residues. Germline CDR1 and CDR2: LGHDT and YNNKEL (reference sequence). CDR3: CASSQDLEGGPDNEQFF. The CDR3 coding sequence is TGTGCCAGCAGCCAAGATCTCGAGGGGGGGCCGGACAATGAGCAGTTCTTC.

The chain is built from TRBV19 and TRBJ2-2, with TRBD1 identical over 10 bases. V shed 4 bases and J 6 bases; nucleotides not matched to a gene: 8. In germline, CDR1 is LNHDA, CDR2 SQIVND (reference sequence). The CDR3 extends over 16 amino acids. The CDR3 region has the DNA TGTGCCAGTAGTAGGGGGACAGGGGTGTTGGCCGGGGAGCTGTTTTTT. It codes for CASSRGTGVLAGELFF.

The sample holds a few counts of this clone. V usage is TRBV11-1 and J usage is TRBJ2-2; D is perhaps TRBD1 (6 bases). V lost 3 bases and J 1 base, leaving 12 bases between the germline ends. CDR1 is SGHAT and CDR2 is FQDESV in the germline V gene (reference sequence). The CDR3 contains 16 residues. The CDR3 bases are TGTGCCAGCAGCTTGTCCAGGGGTAGGAACACCGGGGAGCTGTTTTTT. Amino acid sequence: CASSLSRGRNTGELFF.

Written as DNA, the CDR3 is TGTGCCAGCCCGACCGCGCACCAACGGGGTGGGAACGAGCAGTTCTTC. It encodes CASPTAHQRGGNEQFF. This chain joins TRBV5-8 and TRBJ2-1; tentatively, D is TRBD2 (5 bases). Germline-derived CDR1 and CDR2 are SGHTS and YDEGEE. CDR3 length: 16 amino acids. V dropped 7 bases and J dropped 10 bases, with 27 bases sitting between them.

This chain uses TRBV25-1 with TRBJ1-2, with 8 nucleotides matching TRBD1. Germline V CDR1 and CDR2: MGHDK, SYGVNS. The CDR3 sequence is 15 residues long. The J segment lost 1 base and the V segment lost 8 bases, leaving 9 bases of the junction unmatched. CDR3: CASGAAGGLNYGYTF. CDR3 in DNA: TGTGCCAGCGGGGCCGCAGGGGGCCTTAACTATGGCTACACCTTC.

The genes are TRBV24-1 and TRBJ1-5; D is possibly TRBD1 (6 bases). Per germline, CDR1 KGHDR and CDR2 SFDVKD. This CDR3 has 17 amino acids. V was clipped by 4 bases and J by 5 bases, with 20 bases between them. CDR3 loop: CATSDPGTPLGDQPQHF. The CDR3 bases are TGTGCCACCAGTGACCCCGGGACACCCCTAGGGGATCAGCCCCAGCATTTT.

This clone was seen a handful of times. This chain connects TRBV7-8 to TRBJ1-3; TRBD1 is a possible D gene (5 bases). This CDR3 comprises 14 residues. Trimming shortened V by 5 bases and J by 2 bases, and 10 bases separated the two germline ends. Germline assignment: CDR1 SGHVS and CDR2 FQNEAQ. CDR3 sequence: CASSHRGAGNTIYF. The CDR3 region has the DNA TGTGCCAGCAGCCACCGGGGGGCTGGAAACACCATATATTTT.

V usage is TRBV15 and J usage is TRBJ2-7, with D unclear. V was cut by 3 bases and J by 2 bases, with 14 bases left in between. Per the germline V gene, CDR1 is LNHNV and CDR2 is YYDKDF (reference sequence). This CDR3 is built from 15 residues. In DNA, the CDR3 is TGTGCCACCAGCAGCCTCGATTGGGCGGCCTACGAGCAGTACGTC. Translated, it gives CATSSLDWAAYEQYV.

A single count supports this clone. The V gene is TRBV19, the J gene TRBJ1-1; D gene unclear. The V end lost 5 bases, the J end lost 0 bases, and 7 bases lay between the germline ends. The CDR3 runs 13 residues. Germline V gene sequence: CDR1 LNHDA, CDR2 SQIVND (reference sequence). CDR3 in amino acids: CASSGSMNTEAFF. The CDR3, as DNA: TGTGCCAGTAGTGGCAGCATGAACACTGAAGCTTTCTTT. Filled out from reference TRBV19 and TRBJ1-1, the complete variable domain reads DGGITQSPKYLFRKEGQNVTLSCEQNLNHDAMYWYRQDPGQGLRLIYYSQIVNDFQKGDIAEGYSVSREKKESFPLTVTSAQKNPTAFYLCASSGSMNTEAFFGQGTRLTVV.

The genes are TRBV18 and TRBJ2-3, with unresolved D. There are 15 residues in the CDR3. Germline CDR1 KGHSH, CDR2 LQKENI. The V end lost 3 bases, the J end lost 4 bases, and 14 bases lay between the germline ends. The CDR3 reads CASSPSDPLPDTQYF. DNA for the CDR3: TGTGCCAGCTCACCCTCGGACCCTCTCCCAGATACGCAGTATTTT.

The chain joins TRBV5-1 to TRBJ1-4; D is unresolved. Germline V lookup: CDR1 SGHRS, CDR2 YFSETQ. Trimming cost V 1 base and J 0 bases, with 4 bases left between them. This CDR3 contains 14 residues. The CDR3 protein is CASSLMTTNEKLFF. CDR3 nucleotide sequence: TGCGCCAGCAGCTTGATGACAACTAATGAAAAACTGTTTTTT. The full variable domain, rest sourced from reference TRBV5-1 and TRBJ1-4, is KAGVTQTPRYLIKTRGQQVTLSCSPISGHRSVSWYQQTPGQGLQFLFEYFSETQRNKGNFPGRFSGRQFSNSRSEMNVSTLELGDSALYLCASSLMTTNEKLFFGSGTQLSVL.

CDR3 nucleotides: TGCGCCAGCAGCCCCCTCGGGAGGGCGGGAAAGACCCAGTACTTC. It codes for CASSPLGRAGKTQYF. The gene calls are TRBV5-1 and TRBJ2-5, with 8 bases fitting TRBD2. Germline V lookup: CDR1 SGHRS, CDR2 YFSETQ. CDR3 length: 15 residues. The trim removed 4 bases at V and 6 bases at J, leaving 11 bases unmatched. The full variable domain, completed using reference TRBV5-1 and TRBJ2-5, is KAGVTQTPRYLIKTRGQQVTLSCSPISGHRSVSWYQQTPGQGLQFLFEYFSETQRNKGNFPGRFSGRQFSNSRSEMNVSTLELGDSALYLCASSPLGRAGKTQYFGPGTRLLVL.